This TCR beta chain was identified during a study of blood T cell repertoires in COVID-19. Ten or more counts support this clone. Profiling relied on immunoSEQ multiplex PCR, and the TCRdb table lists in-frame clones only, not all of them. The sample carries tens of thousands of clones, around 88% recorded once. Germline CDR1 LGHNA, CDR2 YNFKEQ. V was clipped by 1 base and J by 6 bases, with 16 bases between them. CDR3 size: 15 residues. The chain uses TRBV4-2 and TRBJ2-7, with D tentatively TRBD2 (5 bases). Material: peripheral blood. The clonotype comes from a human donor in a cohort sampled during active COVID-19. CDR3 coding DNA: TGTGCCAGCAGCCAAGGGGGAAGGGCTGCGGGCGAGCAGTACTTC. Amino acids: CASSQGGRAAGEQYF.